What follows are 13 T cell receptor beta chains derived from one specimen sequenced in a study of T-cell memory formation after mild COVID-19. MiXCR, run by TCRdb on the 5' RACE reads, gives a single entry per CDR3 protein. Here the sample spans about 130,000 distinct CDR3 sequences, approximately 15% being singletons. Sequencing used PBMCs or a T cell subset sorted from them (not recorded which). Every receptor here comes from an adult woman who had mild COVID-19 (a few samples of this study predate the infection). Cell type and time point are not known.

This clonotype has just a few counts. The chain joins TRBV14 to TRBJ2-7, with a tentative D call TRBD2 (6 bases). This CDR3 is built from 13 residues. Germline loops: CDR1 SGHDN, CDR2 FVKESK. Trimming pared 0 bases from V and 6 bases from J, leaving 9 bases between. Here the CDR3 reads CASSQDRAGEQYF. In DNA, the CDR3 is TGTGCCAGCAGCCAAGATCGAGCGGGCGAGCAGTACTTC.

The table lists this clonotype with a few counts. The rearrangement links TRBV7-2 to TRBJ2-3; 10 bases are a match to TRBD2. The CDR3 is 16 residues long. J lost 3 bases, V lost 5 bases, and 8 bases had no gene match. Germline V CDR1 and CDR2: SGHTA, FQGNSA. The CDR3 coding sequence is TGTGCCAGCAGCCTCAGCGGGGGGGCTATTACAGATACGCAGTATTTT. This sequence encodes CASSLSGGAITDTQYF.

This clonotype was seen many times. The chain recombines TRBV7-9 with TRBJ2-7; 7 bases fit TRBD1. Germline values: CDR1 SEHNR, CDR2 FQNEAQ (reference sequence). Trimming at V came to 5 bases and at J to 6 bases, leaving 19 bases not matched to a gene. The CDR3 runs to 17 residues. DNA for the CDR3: TGTGCCAGCAGCCCCCGTTCCGGGCCCCAGGGGGTTGGCGAGCAGTACTTC. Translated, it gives CASSPRSGPQGVGEQYF. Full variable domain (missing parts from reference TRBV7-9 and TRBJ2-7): DTGVSQNPRHKITKRGQNVTFRCDPISEHNRLYWYRQTLGQGPEFLTYFQNEAQLEKSRLLSDRFSAERPKGSFSTLEIQRTEQGDSAMYLCASSPRSGPQGVGEQYFGPGTRLTVT.

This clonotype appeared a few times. In DNA, the CDR3 is TGCGCCAGCAGCTCAGGACCCTCTGCAGATACGCAGTATTTT. Translating gives CASSSGPSADTQYF. The chain uses TRBV5-1 and TRBJ2-3; D uncertain. This CDR3 has 14 amino acids. Germline-derived CDR1 and CDR2 are SGHRS and YFSETQ. Trimming cost V 3 bases and J 4 bases, with 12 bases left between them.

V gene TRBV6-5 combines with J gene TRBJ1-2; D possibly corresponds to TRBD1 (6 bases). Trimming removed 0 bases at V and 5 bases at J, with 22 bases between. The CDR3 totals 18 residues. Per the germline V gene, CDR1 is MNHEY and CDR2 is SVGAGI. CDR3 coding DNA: TGTGCCAGCAGTTACTCGATATCAGGGGCCGGTATAGGGTATGGCTACACCTTC. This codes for CASSYSISGAGIGYGYTF.

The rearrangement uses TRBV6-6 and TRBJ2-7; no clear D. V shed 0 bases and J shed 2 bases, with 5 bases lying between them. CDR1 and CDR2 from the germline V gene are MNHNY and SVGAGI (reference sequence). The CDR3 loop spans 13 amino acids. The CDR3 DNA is TGTGCCAGCAGTTACTCTCGGGCCTACGAGCAGTACTTC. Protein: CASSYSRAYEQYF.

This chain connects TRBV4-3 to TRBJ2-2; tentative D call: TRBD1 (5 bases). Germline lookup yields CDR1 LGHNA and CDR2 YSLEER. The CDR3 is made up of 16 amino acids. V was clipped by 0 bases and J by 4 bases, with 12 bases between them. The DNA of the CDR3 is TGCGCCAGCAGCCAAGATAGGGGTCCGGCCACCGGGGAGCTGTTTTTT. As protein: CASSQDRGPATGELFF.

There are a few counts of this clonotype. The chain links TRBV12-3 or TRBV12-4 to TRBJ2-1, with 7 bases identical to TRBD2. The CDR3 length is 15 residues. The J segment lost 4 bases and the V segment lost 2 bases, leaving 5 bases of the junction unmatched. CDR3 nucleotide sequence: TGTGCCAGCAGTTTAAAACTAGCGTCGTACAATGAGCAGTTCTTC. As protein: CASSLKLASYNEQFF.

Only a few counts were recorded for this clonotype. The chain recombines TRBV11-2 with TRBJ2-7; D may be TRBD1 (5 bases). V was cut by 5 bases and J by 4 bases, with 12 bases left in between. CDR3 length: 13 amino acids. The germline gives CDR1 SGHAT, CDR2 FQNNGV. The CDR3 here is CASSPRVRYEQYF. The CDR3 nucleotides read TGTGCCAGCAGCCCCAGGGTTAGGTACGAGCAGTACTTC.

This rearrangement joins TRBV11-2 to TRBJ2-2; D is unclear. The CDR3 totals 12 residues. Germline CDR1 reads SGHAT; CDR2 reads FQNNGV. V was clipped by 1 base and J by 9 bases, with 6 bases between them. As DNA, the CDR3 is TGTGCCAGCAGCTTAGGTGCCTGGGAGCTGTTTTTT. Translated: CASSLGAWELFF.

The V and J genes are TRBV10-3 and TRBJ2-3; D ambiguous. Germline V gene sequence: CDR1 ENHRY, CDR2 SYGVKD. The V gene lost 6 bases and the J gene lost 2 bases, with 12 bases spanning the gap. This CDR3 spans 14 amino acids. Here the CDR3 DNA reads TGTGCCATCAGCGGACGGTCCACCACAGATACGCAGTATTTT. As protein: CAISGRSTTDTQYF.

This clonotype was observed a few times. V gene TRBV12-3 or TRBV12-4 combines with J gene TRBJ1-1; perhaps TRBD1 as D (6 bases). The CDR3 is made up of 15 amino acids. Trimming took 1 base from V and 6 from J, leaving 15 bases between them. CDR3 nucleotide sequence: TGTGCCAGCAGTTTAGGGACAGCCGGTTTAGCTGAAGCTTTCTTT. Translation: CASSLGTAGLAEAFF.

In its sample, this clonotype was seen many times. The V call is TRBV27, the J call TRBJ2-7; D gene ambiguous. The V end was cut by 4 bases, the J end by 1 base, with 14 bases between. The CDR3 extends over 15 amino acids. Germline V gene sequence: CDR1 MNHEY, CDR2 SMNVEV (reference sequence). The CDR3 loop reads CASSSLDAVSYEQYF. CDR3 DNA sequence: TGTGCCAGCAGTTCCCTAGATGCGGTGTCCTACGAGCAGTACTTC.